This T cell receptor (beta chain) comes out of a study of T-cell reconstitution after alpha-beta-depleted transplantation in children. This clonotype turned up a few times. CDR3 size: 17 residues. Germline V gene lookup returns CDR1 MNHEY and CDR2 SVGEGT. Trimming took off 2 bases at V and 4 bases at J, with 21 bases between the two ends. During its preparation, the TCRbeta library received unique molecular identifiers. In TCRdb, the PCR reads were re-called with MiXCR into one record per CDR3 protein. The table shows 900,000 or so distinct CDR3 sequences, with approximately 15% occurring only once. The receptor was isolated from a male patient aged 5 to 17 who had a stem cell transplant for acute lymphoblastic leukemia, so the T cells may come from the graft donor. Sequences were derived from PBMCs, mostly from graft donor cells, sampled 360 days after TCRalphabeta/CD19-depleted stem cell transplant. This chain uses TRBV6-2 or TRBV6-3 with TRBJ2-7; perhaps TRBD2 as D (5 bases). The CDR3: CASSYPIERWSSYEQYF. In DNA, the CDR3 is TGTGCCAGCAGTTACCCAATAGAGCGGTGGAGCTCTTACGAGCAGTACTTC.